These 21 T cell receptor beta chains originate from one sample sequenced in a study of response to subunit inactivated influenza vaccine (dated by TCRdb to 2016 to 2018). Libraries were constructed by RT-PCR. Sequencing used an Illumina HiSeq 2500. TCRdb reworked the public reads: Q25 trimming with fastp, MiXCR clone assembly, productive beta chains retained. Rows with a matching CDR3 protein are joined into one entry that keeps the most common DNA and genes. In this sample the table shows roughly 630,000 distinct CDR3 sequences, around 15% of which occur a single time. About 7.6% of the sample is held by the ten biggest clonotypes. The sample was PBMCs from blood, taken less than 15 days before vaccination. These receptors were obtained from a man between 45 and 60 years old who received an inactivated influenza vaccine. Donor details come from another sample of the same person, matched by shared clones.

In its sample, this clonotype was seen a few times. V is TRBV6-2 or TRBV6-3 and J is TRBJ1-5, with D perhaps matching TRBD1 (6 bases). CDR1 and CDR2 (germline): MNHEY, SVGEGT. The CDR3 totals 13 residues. The V gene lost 7 bases and the J gene lost 5 bases, with 12 bases spanning the gap. In DNA, the CDR3 is TGTGCCAGCAAGGACAGAACTTATCAGCCCCAGCATTTT. This sequence encodes CASKDRTYQPQHF.

The V gene is TRBV20-1, the J gene TRBJ2-5; 13 bases match TRBD2. The CDR3 is 17 amino acids. The junction had 8 bases not matched to a gene; V was cut back by 4 bases and J by 0 bases. CDR1 DFQATT and CDR2 SNEGSKA come from the germline V gene (reference sequence). CDR3 DNA: TGCAGTGCTAAAGGACTAGCGGGGGCCTCGTACCAAGAGACCCAGTACTTC. This encodes CSAKGLAGASYQETQYF.

The chain recombines TRBV27 with TRBJ2-2; D remains unclear. V dropped 9 bases and J dropped 6 bases, with 17 bases sitting between them. CDR3 length: 14 residues. Germline V gives CDR1 MNHEY, CDR2 SMNVEV (reference sequence). CDR3 protein: CASYPLGGAGELFF. Written as DNA, the CDR3 is TGTGCCAGTTACCCTCTGGGTGGAGCCGGGGAGCTGTTTTTT.

This clonotype was counted at least ten times. This rearrangement joins TRBV11-2 to TRBJ2-3; tentatively, D is TRBD2 (5 bases). Trimming took off 1 base at V and 4 bases at J, with 12 bases between the two ends. Germline CDR1 SGHAT, CDR2 FQNNGV. The CDR3 spans 15 residues. The CDR3 spells CASSLVGGVADTQYF. Here the CDR3 DNA reads TGTGCCAGCAGCTTAGTTGGAGGAGTCGCAGATACGCAGTATTTT.

This clonotype was detected only a few times. The rearrangement uses TRBV10-3 and TRBJ1-5; tentative D call: TRBD1 (5 bases). The length of the CDR3 is 14 residues. V gave up 6 bases and J gave up 2 bases, with 11 bases separating them. CDR1 is ENHRY and CDR2 is SYGVKD in the germline V gene. The CDR3 loop is CAISPGQGNQPQHF. The CDR3 region has the DNA TGTGCCATCAGCCCAGGGCAGGGCAATCAGCCCCAGCATTTT.

With respect to this clonotype: One junction end does not reproduce the germline sequence, and a read error may be involved. The chain joins TRBV28 to TRBJ2-1; a possible D gene is TRBD2 (6 bases). Germline lookup yields CDR1 MDHEN and CDR2 SYDVKM. This CDR3 has 14 residues. CDR3 sequence: CASRGGAGRNEPFF. The CDR3 bases are TGTGCCAGCAGGGGCGGGGCAGGGCGGAATGAGCCGTTCTTC. Using reference TRBV28 and TRBJ2-1 for the parts outside the CDR3, the full variable domain is DVKVTQSSRYLVKRTGEKVFLECVQDMDHENMFWYRQDPGLGLRLIYFSYDVKMKEKGDIPEGYSVSREKKERFSLILESASTNQTSMYLCASRGGAGRNEPFFGPGTRLTVL.

This clonotype ranks as medium-sized. The chain has TRBV20-1 and TRBJ2-5; maybe TRBD2 (6 bases). The CDR3 length is 14 residues. V lost 4 bases to trimming and J lost 2 bases, with 14 bases between them. Per germline, CDR1 DFQATT and CDR2 SNEGSKA (reference sequence). The CDR3 DNA sequence: TGCAGTGCTACCCAAGCGGGCCAGCAAGAGACCCAGTACTTC. Amino acid sequence: CSATQAGQQETQYF.

V and J are TRBV12-2 and TRBJ2-5; no DNA check was done on the table's D call, TRBD1. TRBV12-2 is shown as a pseudogene. The CDR3 covers 17 residues. The CDR3 DNA follows: TGTGCAAGTCGCTTGCCCCCCGAAGGCATGAGACAAGAGACCCAGTACTTC. Amino acids: CASRLPPEGMRQETQYF.

This clonotype was found a few times. The CDR3 region is CASATGIISPQHF. DNA of the CDR3: TGTGCCAGCGCCACAGGGATTATCAGCCCCCAGCATTTT. The chain combines TRBV28 with TRBJ1-5; tentatively, D is TRBD1 (6 bases). Between the trimmed V and J ends, which lost 8 bases and 10 bases, there was a span of 18 bases. Germline V gives CDR1 MDHEN, CDR2 SYDVKM. The CDR3 covers 13 residues.

This clonotype was detected many times. The chain has TRBV7-9 and TRBJ2-7; either TRBD1 or TRBD2 may supply D (5 bases each). The CDR3 runs 13 residues. With 5 bases removed from V and 3 bases from J, the gap between germline ends came to 11 bases. CDR1 is SEHNR and CDR2 is FQNEAQ in the germline V gene (reference sequence). CDR3 residues: CASSQGPDYEQYF. In nucleotides, the CDR3 is TGTGCCAGCAGCCAGGGACCAGACTACGAGCAGTACTTC.

This clonotype was observed a few times. The chain employs TRBV7-2 and TRBJ1-6, with TRBD1 as a possible D gene (5 bases). This CDR3 comprises 17 residues. Deletions cut 3 bases from V and 6 bases from J, with 18 bases between. Germline V gene lookup returns CDR1 SGHTA and CDR2 FQGNSA. As DNA, the CDR3 is TGTGCCAGCAGCTTCGTTTCCTGGGCAGGGAGTAATTCACCCCTCCACTTT. Amino acids: CASSFVSWAGSNSPLHF. Complete variable domain (other parts from reference TRBV7-2 and TRBJ1-6): GAGVSQSPSNKVTEKGKDVELRCDPISGHTALYWYRQSLGQGLEFLIYFQGNSAPDKSGLPSDRFSAERTGGSVSTLTIQRTQQEDSAVYLCASSFVSWAGSNSPLHFGNGTRLTVT.

This sequence joins TRBV11-2 and TRBJ2-5; TRBD1 or TRBD2 may be the D gene (6 bases each). The ends were cut back, 6 bases at V and 3 bases at J, with 20 bases in the middle. CDR1 is SGHAT, CDR2 FQNNGV, per germline. The CDR3 totals 16 residues. The CDR3 coding sequence is TGTGCCAGCAGACGACCGGGGGCAGGAAGAAAAGAGACCCAGTACTTC. Encoded protein: CASRRPGAGRKETQYF. Variable domain in full (rest from reference TRBV11-2 and TRBJ2-5): EAGVAQSPRYKIIEKRQSVAFWCNPISGHATLYWYQQILGQGPKLLIQFQNNGVVDDSQLPKDRFSAERLKGVDSTLKIQPAKLEDSAVYLCASRRPGAGRKETQYFGPGTRLLVL.

V and J are TRBV7-2 and TRBJ1-1, with D possibly TRBD1 on 6 matching bases. Between the trimmed V and J ends, which lost 7 bases and 3 bases, there was a span of 12 bases. This CDR3 spans 13 amino acids. Germline CDR1 and CDR2: SGHTA and FQGNSA. The CDR3 DNA reads TGTGCCAGCACCCCAGGACAGTACACTGAAGCTTTCTTT. Its translation: CASTPGQYTEAFF.

The chain employs TRBV5-1 and TRBJ2-1, with 7 bases lining up with TRBD2. Germline V gene data show CDR1 as SGHRS and CDR2 as YFSETQ. This CDR3 is built from 13 residues. J was trimmed by 4 bases and V by 10 bases; bases with no gene match: 8. The CDR3 DNA is TGCGCCTCAGTGGGGGGGAATTACAATGAGCAGTTCTTC. Translation: CASVGGNYNEQFF.

About this clonotype itself: A junction boundary mismatches the germline segment, possibly from a read error. The chain uses TRBV20-1 and TRBJ2-6; 7 bases agree with TRBD1. The CDR3 has 16 amino acids. Germline V CDR1 and CDR2: DFQATT, SNEGSKA (reference sequence). The CDR3 reads CSAREQGVVGANVLTF. Here the CDR3 DNA reads TGCAGTGCTCGAGAGCAGGGGGTAGTTGGGGCCAACGTCCTGACTTTC.

This clonotype was seen only a few times. The chain couples TRBV7-2 to TRBJ2-4; D may be TRBD1 (7 bases). Per the germline V gene, CDR1 is SGHTA and CDR2 is FQGNSA. CDR3 length: 14 residues. The germline V and J ends were trimmed by 5 bases and 7 bases, with 15 bases remaining between them. The CDR3 DNA follows: TGTGCCAGCAGCCCAGGGGGGACAGCTAACATTCAGTACTTC. Amino acids: CASSPGGTANIQYF.

This clonotype has at least ten counts. This rearrangement joins TRBV12-3 or TRBV12-4 to TRBJ2-6; possible D gene TRBD2, 5 bases. The V end was cut by 3 bases, the J end by 3 bases, with 6 bases between. This CDR3 has 14 residues. DNA for the CDR3: TGTGCCAGCAGTTTCGGGGTTGGGGCCAACGTCCTGACTTTC. This encodes CASSFGVGANVLTF.

This clonotype was seen a few times. The chain combines TRBV6-1 with TRBJ2-5, with D tentatively TRBD1 (6 bases). The germline gives CDR1 MNHNS, CDR2 SASEGT. Trimming removed 6 bases at V and 3 bases at J, with 11 bases between. The CDR3 spans 13 residues. The CDR3 reads CASSENREETQYF. The CDR3 DNA is TGTGCCAGCAGCGAGAACAGGGAAGAGACCCAGTACTTC.

In its sample, this clonotype was seen a few times. The chain couples TRBV21-1 to TRBJ2-4; the table's D call TRBD2 went unverified against the DNA. TRBV21-1 is recorded as a pseudogene. The CDR3 sequence is 15 residues long. The CDR3: CASSKLQAGRAEGYF. Here the CDR3 DNA reads TGTGCCAGCAGCAAGTTGCAGGCAGGGAGGGCCGAGGGGTACTTC.

This clonotype was counted many times. J is TRBJ2-7 and V is TRBV12-3 or TRBV12-4; 9 bases line up with TRBD1. V trimming: 10 bases; J trimming: 2 bases; junction bases outside the gene matches: 3. The CDR3 totals 12 residues. CDR3 in amino acids: CATGQGTYEQYF. The CDR3 coding sequence is TGTGCCACCGGACAGGGGACCTACGAGCAGTACTTC.

The rearrangement uses TRBV14 and TRBJ2-7; TRBD1 or TRBD2 may be the D gene (6 bases each). Germline CDR1 is SGHDN and CDR2 is FVKESK. Trimming removed 6 bases at V and 6 bases at J, with 12 bases between. The CDR3 contains 12 residues. CDR3 sequence (DNA): TGTGCCAGCAGTCAAACGGGGGCCGAGCAGTACTTC. The encoded protein is CASSQTGAEQYF.